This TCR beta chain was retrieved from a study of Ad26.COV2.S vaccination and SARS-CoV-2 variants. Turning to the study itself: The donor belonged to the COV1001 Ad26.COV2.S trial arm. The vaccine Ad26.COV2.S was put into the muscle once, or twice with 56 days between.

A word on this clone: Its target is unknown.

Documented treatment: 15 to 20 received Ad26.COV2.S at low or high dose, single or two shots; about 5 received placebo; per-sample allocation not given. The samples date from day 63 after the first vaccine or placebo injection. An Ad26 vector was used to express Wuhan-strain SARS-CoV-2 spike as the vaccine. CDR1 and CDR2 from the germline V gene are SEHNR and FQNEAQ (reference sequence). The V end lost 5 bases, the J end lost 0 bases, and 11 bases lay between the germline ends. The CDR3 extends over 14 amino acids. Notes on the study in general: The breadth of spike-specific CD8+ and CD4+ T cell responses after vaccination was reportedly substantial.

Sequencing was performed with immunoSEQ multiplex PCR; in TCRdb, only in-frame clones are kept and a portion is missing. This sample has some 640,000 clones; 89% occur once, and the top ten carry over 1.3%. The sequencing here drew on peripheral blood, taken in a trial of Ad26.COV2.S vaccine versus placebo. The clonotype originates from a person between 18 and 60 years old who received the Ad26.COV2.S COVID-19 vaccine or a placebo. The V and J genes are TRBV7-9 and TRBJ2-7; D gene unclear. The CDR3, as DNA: TGTGCCAGCAGCGACGTTAGGAGCTCCTACGAGCAGTACTTC. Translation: CASSDVRSSYEQYF.